This T cell receptor beta chain derives from a study of blood T cells in healthy people across ages. With a J-beta primer mix and a sample-barcoded 5' primer, a second PCR ran roughly 6 to 12 cycles. One entry per CDR3 protein, called by TCRdb with MiXCR from the 5' RACE reads. The sample lists 800,000 or so distinct CDR3 sequences; roughly 25% were seen once. The sample was also reused in another study, on T cells of mothers and their children.

The sequence was collected from a boy between 5 and 17 years old in good health. Sequencing was done on a sample of blood.

The CDR3 region is CASSSIQGKTQYF. In nucleotides, the CDR3 is TGTGCCAGCAGCTCAATACAGGGAAAGACCCAGTACTTC. The rearrangement links TRBV7-3 to TRBJ2-5; weak D call: TRBD1 (6 bases). The V end lost 4 bases, the J end lost 6 bases, and 12 bases lay between the germline ends. The CDR3 spans 13 residues. Germline V gene data show CDR1 as SGHTA and CDR2 as FQGTGA. Full variable domain (outside the CDR3, taken from reference TRBV7-3 and TRBJ2-5): GAGVSQTPSNKVTEKGKYVELRCDPISGHTALYWYRQSLGQGPEFLIYFQGTGAADDSGLPNDRFFAVRPEGSVSTLKIQRTERGDSAVYLCASSSIQGKTQYFGPGTRLLVL.